A selection of T cell receptor beta chains follows, all from one sample in a study of control samples from healthy donors and cancer patients. TCRdb keeps only in-frame clones here, not all; method: immunoSEQ multiplex PCR. This table holds 400,000 to 450,000 clones, roughly 90% found once. The sample comprised PBMCs. The receptor source for this set is a man between 35 and 55 years old with head and neck cancer. Each CDR3 is given with its conserved first and last residue. D genes are given only for firm matches. A clone size is listed for some rows: how often the clone was seen (once, few, many), or a class if it is expanded.

J	size	V	D	DNA	CDR3
TRBJ1-2	NA	TRBV9	NA	TGTGCCAGCAGCGTAGGGCTGGGGAACTATGGCTACACCTTC	CASSVGLGNYGYTF
TRBJ2-7	NA	TRBV7-2	TRBD1	TGTGCCAGCAGCTTTTCCGGGACAGGGGCCTACGAGCAGTACTTC	CASSFSGTGAYEQYF
TRBJ2-1	NA	TRBV5-1	NA	TGCGCCAGCAGCTATCGGAAGAATGAGCAGTTCTTC	CASSYRKNEQFF
TRBJ1-2	NA	TRBV28	TRBD1	TGTGCCAGCAGTTCGGGACAGGGATCTCGGAGCTACACCTTC	CASSSGQGSRSYTF
TRBJ1-4	NA	TRBV18	NA	TGTGCCAGCTCACCACAAAGCCAGTCGAATGAAAAACTGTTTTTT	CASSPQSQSNEKLFF
TRBJ2-5	NA	TRBV5-1	NA	TGCGCCAGCAGCTTGGGACCGCCGCCGAGCGGAGAGACCCAGTACTTC	CASSLGPPPSGETQYF
TRBJ2-1	few	TRBV6-6	TRBD2	TGTGCCACCTCCCGGGAGGTCCGGTACAATGAGCAGTTCTTC	CATSREVRYNEQFF
TRBJ2-7	NA	TRBV28	NA	TGTGCCAGCAGTTTGGCAGGGGTGGTCTACGAGCAGTACTTC	CASSLAGVVYEQYF
TRBJ2-7	NA	TRBV6-5	NA	TGTGCCAGCAGTTACTCCGGGGGACAGCCCTACGAGCAGTACTTC	CASSYSGGQPYEQYF
TRBJ1-4	NA	TRBV28	NA	TGTGCCAGCAGCGTGCCTCCTAGGGCTACTGAAAAACTGTTTTTT	CASSVPPRATEKLFF
TRBJ1-5	NA	TRBV30	TRBD1	TGTGCCTATACCCCAACAGGGGCGAGTCAGCCCCAGCATTTT	CAYTPTGASQPQHF
TRBJ2-7	once	TRBV10-1	TRBD2	TGCGCCTCCGGGAGGGGGAACGAGCAGTACTTC	CASGRGNEQYF
TRBJ2-1	NA	TRBV29-1	NA	TGCAGCGCCGAGGGGCGGAGCTCCTACAATGAGCAGTTCTTC	CSAEGRSSYNEQFF
TRBJ2-7	once	TRBV13	TRBD1	TGTGCCAGCAGTTACGACAGGGGGAACGAGCAGTACTTC	CASSYDRGNEQYF
TRBJ1-6	NA	TRBV2	TRBD1	TGTGCCAGCAGTGGGGGCAGGGGGCGATCACCCCTCCACTTT	CASSGGRGRSPLHF
TRBJ2-7	NA	TRBV6-2/TRBV6-3	TRBD1	TGTGCCAGCAGCCACCCTAGGGACAGACCCTACGAGCAGTACTTC	CASSHPRDRPYEQYF
TRBJ2-7	once	TRBV28	NA	TGTGCCAGCCGAGGGACGGACGAAATCTCCTACGAGCAGTACTTC	CASRGTDEISYEQYF
TRBJ2-5	NA	TRBV19	NA	TGTGCCAGTAGTATAGCCCTATCCCAAGAGACCCAGTACTTC	CASSIALSQETQYF
TRBJ2-7	NA	TRBV7-2	NA	TGTGCCAGCAGCTTAGAGGCAGGGGCGTTCTACGAGCAGTACTTC	CASSLEAGAFYEQYF
TRBJ2-1	NA	TRBV19	NA	TGTGCCAGTAGTACCCCCCTGGGGGCTAGCGGTCTAAGGCAGTTCTTC	CASSTPLGASGLRQFF
TRBJ1-4	NA	TRBV7-2	NA	TGTGCCAGCAGTCCTCAGCTCCTTTCTAATGAAAAACTGTTTTTT	CASSPQLLSNEKLFF